The 4 T cell receptor beta chains in this list originate from one sample, sequenced in a study of blood T cell repertoires in COVID-19. Generated by immunoSEQ multiplex PCR, the TCRdb table keeps only in-frame clones and is missing some. The sample carries 200,000 or so clones, under 90% recorded once. The sample consisted of PBMCs or T cells enriched from blood (not recorded which). The receptors come from a man in his fifties or sixties who had recovered from COVID-19.

The V gene is TRBV6-2 or TRBV6-3, the J gene TRBJ1-1; TRBD1 might be the D (6 bases). The CDR3 contains 14 residues. The V and J ends lost 5 bases and 6 bases respectively, with 16 bases between them. The germline V gene has CDR1 MNHEY and CDR2 SVGEGT. DNA for the CDR3: TGTGCCAGCAGTCTTTACAGGGAATTCTCTGAAGCTTTCTTT. Its translation is CASSLYREFSEAFF.

Concerning this clone: The germline gene is not matched at one end of the junction; a read error may be the cause. The V call is TRBV7-7, the J call TRBJ2-7; 7 nucleotides line up with TRBD1. Germline assignment: CDR1 SSHAT and CDR2 FNYEAQ (reference sequence). The CDR3 is made up of 13 amino acids. The CDR3 nucleotides read TGTGCTAGCAGCTGGGGACAGAACTACGAGCAGTACTTC. Translation: CASSWGQNYEQYF.

The CDR3 DNA reads TGTGCCAGCAAGTCTTCCGGAGCTGAAGCTTTCTTT. As protein: CASKSSGAEAFF. The rearrangement links TRBV6-5 to TRBJ1-1; D remains unclear. V was shortened by 7 bases and J by 6 bases, with 12 bases between the two germline ends. This CDR3 comprises 12 residues. Germline CDR1 is MNHEY and CDR2 is SVGAGI.

The chain joins TRBV5-8 to TRBJ1-5; TRBD1 agrees at 12 bases. The germline gives CDR1 SGHTS, CDR2 YDEGEE. Unmatched junction bases numbered 10, after V lost 0 bases and J lost 6 bases. This CDR3 spans 18 amino acids. As DNA, the CDR3 is TGTGCCAGCAGCTTGGAAGGTGGGACAGGGGGCTTCGGTCAGCCCCAGCATTTT. Its protein is CASSLEGGTGGFGQPQHF.